The text below deals with one T cell receptor beta chain. The data stem from a study of blood T cell repertoires in COVID-19. Study context: Samples taken during acute and convalescent COVID-19 were collected in the United States, Italy and Spain. T cells, B-cell-depleted T cells, or PBMCs provided the cDNA or gDNA that served as material.

The CDR3 runs to 16 residues. Germline-derived CDR1 and CDR2 are LNHDA and SQIVND (reference sequence). J gave up 2 bases and V 1 base, and 3 bases lay outside the gene matches. Assay: immunoSEQ multiplex PCR; the TCRdb copy retains only in-frame clones and omits some. The repertoire holds around 230,000 clones, with approximately 90% as singletons. The sequenced sample consisted of peripheral blood. The rearrangement joins TRBV19 to TRBJ1-5; 9 bases map to TRBD1. The sequence was obtained from a man in his forties with acute or convalescent COVID-19. CDR3 nucleotide sequence: TGTGCCAGTAGTATAGTCTGGGACAGGGGCAATCAGCCCCAGCATTTT. Its protein is CASSIVWDRGNQPQHF.